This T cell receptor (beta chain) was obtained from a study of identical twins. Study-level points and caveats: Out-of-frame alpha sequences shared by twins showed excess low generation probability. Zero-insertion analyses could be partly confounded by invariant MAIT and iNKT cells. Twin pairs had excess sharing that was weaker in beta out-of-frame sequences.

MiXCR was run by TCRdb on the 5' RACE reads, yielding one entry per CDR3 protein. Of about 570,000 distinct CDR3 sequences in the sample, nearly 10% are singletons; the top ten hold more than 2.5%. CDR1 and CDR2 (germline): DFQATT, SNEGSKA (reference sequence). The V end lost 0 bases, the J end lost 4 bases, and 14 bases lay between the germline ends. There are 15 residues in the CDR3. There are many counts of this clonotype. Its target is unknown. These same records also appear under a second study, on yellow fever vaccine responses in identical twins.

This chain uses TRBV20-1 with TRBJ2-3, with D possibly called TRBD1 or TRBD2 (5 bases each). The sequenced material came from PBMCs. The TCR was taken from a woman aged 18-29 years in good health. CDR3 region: CSARDEGTKSDTQYF. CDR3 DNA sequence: TGCAGTGCTAGAGATGAGGGGACGAAGTCAGATACGCAGTATTTT.